This T cell receptor (beta chain) was sequenced during a study of CD8 T cells in ankylosing spondylitis. The germline gives CDR1 DFQATT, CDR2 SNEGSKA (reference sequence). The CDR3 consists of 13 residues. The V and J ends lost 7 bases and 4 bases, in that order; junction bases with no gene match: 5. At least ten counts were recorded for this clonotype. Its specificity is unknown. TCRdb used MiXCR to reprocess the 5' RACE reads, holding one entry per CDR3 protein. This sample has some 140,000 distinct CDR3 sequences, with over 9.5% found just once. Study-wide points: Peripheral blood samples showed relatively rare disease-linked clones, and these clones were CD8+.

The sample taken for sequencing was blood, either unsorted or a sorted T cell fraction (not recorded which). The rearrangement links TRBV20-1 to TRBJ1-5; 9 bases are shared with TRBD1. This receptor was obtained from a female donor with ankylosing spondylitis or in good health (not recorded which). CDR3 sequence reads: CSVVQGANQPQHF. The CDR3 nucleotides read TGCAGTGTCGTACAGGGGGCGAATCAGCCCCAGCATTTT.